These T cell receptor beta chains were read from a single sample in a study of blood T cell repertoires in COVID-19. Clones were read by immunoSEQ multiplex PCR, and TCRdb kept only the in-frame ones, dropping some. The profile shows about 110,000 clones, 60% to 85% of them singletons. The sample consisted of peripheral blood. These receptors were taken from a human donor with acute or convalescent COVID-19. The donor label of this sample is uncertain. Each CDR3 is given with its conserved first and last residue. D genes are given only for firm matches. Only part of the rows carry a size: once, few, many, or a class if the clone is expanded.

D: -; V: TRBV5-5; size: many; J: TRBJ1-5; CDR3: CASSLVFNQPQHF; DNA: TGTGCCAGCAGCTTGGTATTCAATCAGCCCCAGCATTTT
D: TRBD1; V: TRBV6-5; size: -; J: TRBJ1-1; CDR3: CASSYSWPDREAFF; DNA: TGTGCCAGCAGTTACTCTTGGCCGGACAGGGAAGCTTTCTTT
D: TRBD1; V: TRBV2; size: -; J: TRBJ1-2; CDR3: CASDTGGFYGYTF; DNA: TGTGCCAGCGATACAGGGGGCTTCTATGGCTACACCTTC
D: -; V: TRBV28; size: -; J: TRBJ1-2; CDR3: CASTSSRASWGYTF; DNA: TGTGCCAGCACGAGTTCCAGGGCCTCCTGGGGCTACACCTTC
D: TRBD1; V: TRBV14; size: -; J: TRBJ1-2; CDR3: CASSQARRGRLDYGYTF; DNA: TGTGCCAGCAGCCAAGCCCGCAGGGGGAGACTAGATTATGGCTACACCTTC
D: TRBD1; V: TRBV29-1; size: -; J: TRBJ2-3; CDR3: CSGRSGTGYPTQYF; DNA: TGCAGCGGCCGGTCCGGGACAGGGTATCCGACGCAGTATTTT
D: -; V: TRBV7-8; size: -; J: TRBJ1-4; CDR3: CASSFGDYEKLFF; DNA: TGTGCCAGCAGCTTTGGGGACTATGAAAAACTGTTTTTT
D: TRBD1; V: TRBV7-2; size: many; J: TRBJ1-5; CDR3: CASSLFRTGRGQPQHF; DNA: TGTGCCAGCAGCTTATTTCGGACAGGGAGGGGACAGCCCCAGCATTTT
D: -; V: TRBV6-5; size: -; J: TRBJ1-5; CDR3: CASRKTGTDNQPQHF; DNA: TGTGCCAGCAGGAAAACAGGGACCGACAATCAGCCCCAGCATTTT
D: TRBD2; V: TRBV4-1; size: -; J: TRBJ2-2; CDR3: CASSQVTSGGLNTGELFF; DNA: TGCGCCAGCAGCCAGGTGACTAGCGGGGGACTGAACACCGGGGAGCTGTTTTTT
D: -; V: TRBV5-1; size: once; J: TRBJ1-1; CDR3: CASSLWGGGYTEAFF; DNA: TGCGCCAGCAGCTTATGGGGAGGGGGGTACACTGAAGCTTTCTTT
D: TRBD1; V: TRBV18; size: -; J: TRBJ1-1; CDR3: CASSPYWDSEAFF; DNA: TGTGCCAGCTCGCCCTACTGGGACAGTGAAGCTTTCTTT
D: -; V: TRBV14; size: -; J: TRBJ1-6; CDR3: CASSPQAGIGNSPLHF; DNA: TGTGCCAGCAGCCCACAAGCCGGGATAGGAAATTCACCCCTCCACTTT
D: TRBD2; V: TRBV4-2; size: -; J: TRBJ2-4; CDR3: CASSQDTVAGGHRNIQYF; DNA: TGTGCCAGCAGCCAAGATACGGTAGCGGGGGGGCATAGAAACATTCAGTACTTC
D: -; V: TRBV9; size: -; J: TRBJ1-1; CDR3: CASSAGSYTEAFF; DNA: TGTGCCAGCAGCGCCGGGTCATACACTGAAGCTTTCTTT